These T cell receptor beta chains were read from a single sample in a study. TCRdb processed the RT-PCR reads anew with MiXCR; each CDR3 protein has one entry. The profile shows approximately 720,000 distinct CDR3 sequences, 13% to 15% of them singletons. The sequenced sample was memory CD4+ T cells from blood. All receptors come from a female donor in good health, serving as a healthy control. Each CDR3 is given with its conserved first and last residue. D genes are given only for firm matches. Where a row states a size, it is once, few, many or the class of an expanded clone; other rows omit it.

size: many
V: TRBV20-1
J: TRBJ2-1
D: .
CDR3: CSAYRTSNNEQFF
DNA: TGCAGTGCTTACAGGACCAGTAACAATGAGCAGTTCTTC

size: few
V: TRBV6-4
J: TRBJ2-1
D: .
CDR3: CASSEREGGLKQFF
DNA: TGTGCCAGCTCCGAAAGAGAAGGCGGGCTAAAGCAGTTCTTC

size: few
V: TRBV14
J: TRBJ2-7
D: .
CDR3: CASSRAGFPYEQYF
DNA: TGTGCCAGCAGCCGGGCTGGATTTCCCTACGAGCAGTACTTC

size: few
V: TRBV20-1
J: TRBJ1-2
D: .
CDR3: CSARRSREGGYTF
DNA: TGCAGTGCTCGGAGGAGCAGGGAGGGTGGCTACACCTTC

size: few
V: TRBV10-3
J: TRBJ2-1
D: .
CDR3: CAISERSGEQFF
DNA: TGTGCCATCAGTGAGAGGTCTGGGGAGCAGTTCTTC

size: few
V: TRBV6-2/TRBV6-3
J: TRBJ1-5
D: .
CDR3: CASSYSGGGMGNQPQHF
DNA: TGTGCCAGCAGTTACTCAGGGGGGGGAATGGGCAATCAGCCCCAGCATTTT

size: .
V: TRBV7-2
J: TRBJ2-7
D: .
CDR3: CASNSGPPGGEQYF
DNA: TGTGCCAGCAACTCCGGCCCTCCGGGCGGGGAGCAGTACTTC

size: many
V: TRBV5-1
J: TRBJ1-6
D: .
CDR3: CASSLEGDDSPLHF
DNA: TGCGCCAGCAGCTTGGAAGGGGATGATTCACCCCTCCACTTT

size: many
V: TRBV29-1
J: TRBJ2-1
D: .
CDR3: CSVVASRSEQFF
DNA: TGCAGCGTTGTGGCTAGCCGCAGTGAGCAGTTCTTC

size: many
V: TRBV12-3/TRBV12-4
J: TRBJ2-7
D: .
CDR3: CASSFAQAYEQYF
DNA: TGTGCCAGCAGTTTCGCACAGGCCTACGAGCAGTACTTC

size: many
V: TRBV7-2
J: TRBJ2-7
D: TRBD2
CDR3: CASSRTSGGTPYEQYF
DNA: TGTGCCAGCAGCCGGACTAGCGGGGGGACCCCCTACGAGCAGTACTTC

size: .
V: TRBV5-1
J: TRBJ2-3
D: .
CDR3: CASSPFSGESTDTQYF
DNA: TGCGCCAGCAGCCCTTTCTCAGGGGAAAGCACAGATACGCAGTATTTT

size: few
V: TRBV5-1
J: TRBJ2-7
D: .
CDR3: CASSSWGASPEQYF
DNA: TGCGCCAGCAGCTCATGGGGGGCCAGCCCGGAGCAGTACTTC

size: .
V: TRBV15
J: TRBJ2-1
D: TRBD2
CDR3: CATSRDRIAGSSYNEQFF
DNA: TGTGCCACCAGCAGAGATCGAATAGCGGGGAGCTCCTACAATGAGCAGTTCTTC

size: many
V: TRBV29-1
J: TRBJ1-1
D: .
CDR3: CSVVKDENTEAFF
DNA: TGCAGCGTTGTGAAGGATGAGAACACTGAAGCTTTCTTT

size: few
V: TRBV5-1
J: TRBJ2-5
D: TRBD2
CDR3: CASSPQRLAGGETQYF
DNA: TGCGCCAGCAGTCCTCAGCGACTAGCGGGGGGCGAGACCCAGTACTTC